These 29 T cell receptor beta chains originate from one sample sequenced in a study of breast tumors, draining lymph nodes, adjacent tissues. The lymph nodes were axillary draining lymph nodes from breast cancer patients. TCRdb re-called the multiplex PCR reads with MiXCR, one entry per CDR3 protein. Among some 130,000 distinct CDR3 sequences listed, roughly 20% were seen once. Sequenced sample: axillary lymph node tissue. These receptors all stem from a female donor with breast cancer. Some clones in this sample may be carry-over from other donors' samples.

This clonotype was detected many times. The chain has TRBV4-1 and TRBJ1-3; D uncertain. The germline gives CDR1 MGHRA, CDR2 YSYEKL. This CDR3 contains 17 residues. V was trimmed by 0 bases and J by 0 bases, leaving 12 bases between them. The DNA of the CDR3 is TGCGCCAGCAGCCAAGAACATCTTATGGCCTCTGGAAACACCATATATTTT. It is translated as CASSQEHLMASGNTIYF.

The rearrangement links TRBV6-4 to TRBJ1-4; TRBD1 might be the D (5 bases). From germline, CDR1 is MRHNA and CDR2 SNTAGT. This CDR3 is 14 amino acids long. V lost 4 bases, J lost 7 bases, and 13 bases lay in between. CDR3 region: CASSAGGGSEKLFF. In DNA form, the CDR3 reads TGTGCCAGCAGTGCCGGGGGGGGGAGTGAAAAACTGTTTTTT.

This clonotype has a count of ten or more. The rearrangement links TRBV6-2 or TRBV6-3 to TRBJ2-1; no clear D. The germline gives CDR1 MNHEY, CDR2 SVGEGT. Trimming left V 2 bases short and J 7 bases short, with 6 bases between. The CDR3 runs 12 residues. CDR3 in amino acids: CASSYKSNEQFF. Here the CDR3 DNA reads TGTGCCAGCAGTTACAAGAGTAATGAGCAGTTCTTC.

This clonotype was recorded many times. CDR3 DNA sequence: TGTGCCAGCAGCTTTTTCCAGAAATTGGAAGGCTACACCTTC. This gives the protein CASSFFQKLEGYTF. The rearrangement uses TRBV5-6 and TRBJ1-2; D uncertain. The CDR3 has 14 amino acids. Germline loops: CDR1 SGHDT, CDR2 YYEEEE. Trimming shortened V by 2 bases and J by 8 bases, and 16 bases separated the two germline ends.

Turning to this clonotype: A read error is possible here, since a much larger clone lies one base away. The chain joins TRBV6-2 or TRBV6-3 to TRBJ2-7; no firm D call. The CDR3 covers 14 residues. CDR1 is MNHEY, CDR2 SVGEGT, per germline. CDR3 protein: CACSYRLAANEQYF. The CDR3 nucleotides read TGTGCCTGCAGTTACCGGCTCGCGGCAAACGAGCAGTACTTC.

This clonotype was counted many times. V gene TRBV2 combines with J gene TRBJ1-5; no clear D. Germline assignment: CDR1 SNHLY and CDR2 FYNNEI. The CDR3 runs 15 residues. V was clipped by 0 bases and J by 6 bases, with 12 bases between them. This CDR3 reads CASSEANRSGQPQHF. DNA of the CDR3: TGTGCCAGCAGTGAAGCTAACAGATCGGGTCAGCCCCAGCATTTT.

The rearrangement links TRBV20-1 to TRBJ1-1, with D possibly TRBD1 on 6 matching bases. The germline gives CDR1 DFQATT, CDR2 SNEGSKA (reference sequence). Trimming stripped 5 bases from V and 3 bases from J, with 16 bases between. The CDR3 is made up of 14 amino acids. CDR3 in amino acids: CSAERRGGYTEAFF. DNA for the CDR3: TGCAGTGCTGAGAGGAGGGGGGGGTACACTGAAGCTTTCTTT.

At least ten counts were recorded for this clonotype. The chain employs TRBV5-1 and TRBJ2-7; maybe TRBD2 (5 bases). This CDR3 comprises 14 residues. CDR1 is SGHRS and CDR2 is YFSETQ in the germline V gene. Between the trimmed V and J ends, which lost 4 bases and 7 bases, there was a span of 18 bases. The CDR3, as DNA: TGCGCCAGCAGCCCAAGCGGTCCGGGTGGGGAGCAGTACTTC. Protein: CASSPSGPGGEQYF. The full variable domain, rest sourced from reference TRBV5-1 and TRBJ2-7, is KAGVTQTPRYLIKTRGQQVTLSCSPISGHRSVSWYQQTPGQGLQFLFEYFSETQRNKGNFPGRFSGRQFSNSRSEMNVSTLELGDSALYLCASSPSGPGGEQYFGPGTRLTVT.

This clonotype was picked up a small number of times. The chain is built from TRBV14 and TRBJ2-7; 7 bases are shared with TRBD1. The germline V gene has CDR1 SGHDN and CDR2 FVKESK. V dropped 7 bases and J dropped 2; count of bases not matched to a gene: 8. The CDR3 contains 14 residues. The CDR3 nucleotides read TGTGCCAGCACCGGACAGGATCTAACCTACGAGCAGTACTTC. This codes for CASTGQDLTYEQYF.

This clonotype showed up many times. The chain is built from TRBV7-2 and TRBJ2-1; the D gene is possibly TRBD2 (5 bases). CDR1 is SGHTA, CDR2 FQGNSA, per germline. This CDR3 contains 14 residues. V lost 5 bases, J lost 8 bases, and 16 bases lay in between. This chain's CDR3 is CASSPGLVKDEQFF. In DNA form, the CDR3 reads TGTGCCAGCAGCCCAGGACTTGTAAAGGATGAGCAGTTCTTC.

The table lists this clonotype with many counts. V is TRBV2 and J is TRBJ2-7; TRBD2 agrees at 7 bases. CDR3 size: 14 residues. The germline CDR1 and CDR2 sequences are SNHLY and FYNNEI. Trimming removed 6 bases from V and 5 bases from J; junction bases left unmatched: 10. Here the CDR3 reads CASSMGRETDEQYF. CDR3 coding DNA: TGTGCCAGCAGCATGGGGCGGGAGACGGACGAGCAGTACTTC.

This clonotype was seen at least ten times. The rearrangement joins TRBV6-1 to TRBJ2-1; D remains ambiguous. V was clipped by 0 bases and J by 5 bases, with 5 bases between them. The CDR3 is 13 residues long. Germline CDR1 and CDR2: MNHNS and SASEGT. The CDR3 DNA follows: TGTGCCAGCAGTGAAGCACGGCACAATGAGCAGTTCTTC. Translating gives CASSEARHNEQFF.

This clonotype was seen at least ten times. The rearrangement uses TRBV7-3 and TRBJ2-1; 15 nucleotides match TRBD2. Germline-derived CDR1 and CDR2 are SGHTA and FQGTGA. V trimming: 3 bases; J trimming: 7 bases; junction bases outside the gene matches: 7. The CDR3 extends over 17 amino acids. CDR3 sequence reads: CASSFKGLAGGLNEQFF. The CDR3 DNA reads as TGTGCCAGCAGCTTCAAGGGACTAGCGGGAGGCCTTAATGAGCAGTTCTTC.

The chain employs TRBV28 and TRBJ2-1, with D unclear. The CDR3 is 15 amino acids. V lost 2 bases and J lost 0, with 8 bases in between. Germline V lookup: CDR1 MDHEN, CDR2 SYDVKM. CDR3 nucleotides: TGTGCCAGCAGTTTACCGGCGGACTCCTACAATGAGCAGTTCTTC. Protein sequence: CASSLPADSYNEQFF.

Concerning this clonotype: A read error may explain this, as a much larger clone is one base away. This chain connects TRBV5-1 to TRBJ1-2; a weak D match, TRBD1 (6 bases). V was cut by 0 bases and J by 4 bases, with 13 bases left in between. The CDR3 covers 15 residues. Germline CDR1 is SGHRS and CDR2 is YFSETQ. CDR3 DNA: TGCGCCAGCAGCTTGGGTGAAGGGGGTAGCTATGGCTACACCTTC. It yields the protein CASSLGEGGSYGYTF.

This clonotype was counted at least ten times. V and J are TRBV18 and TRBJ2-3, with 7 bases identical to TRBD1. Losses at the gene ends were 5 bases for V and 2 bases for J; bases not matched to a gene: 4. Per germline, CDR1 KGHSH and CDR2 LQKENI. This CDR3 has 14 amino acids. In DNA, the CDR3 is TGTGCCAGCTCATCAGGGACAGCCACAGATACGCAGTATTTT. Protein: CASSSGTATDTQYF.

This clonotype showed up many times. The CDR3 DNA follows: TGTGCCACCAGTGGGGGCCGGGACAGGGCGAACACCGGGGAGCTGTTTTTT. Translation: CATSGGRDRANTGELFF. This chain connects TRBV24-1 to TRBJ2-2; TRBD1 agrees at 9 bases. V lost 5 bases, J lost 0 bases, and 6 bases stayed unmatched. The CDR3 length is 17 residues. Germline CDR1 is KGHDR and CDR2 is SFDVKD.

This clonotype has at least ten counts. The rearrangement uses TRBV12-3 or TRBV12-4 and TRBJ2-2, with a tentative D call TRBD1 (6 bases). V lost 6 bases and J 4 bases, leaving 9 bases between the germline ends. The CDR3 has 13 residues. The CDR3 here is CASRRTVTGELFF. CDR3 sequence (DNA): TGTGCCAGCAGACGGACAGTCACCGGGGAGCTGTTTTTT.

Many counts were recorded for this clonotype. V is TRBV30 and J is TRBJ2-7; 7 positions match TRBD1. CDR3 length equals 14 residues. V dropped 0 bases and J dropped 4; count of bases not matched to a gene: 6. Germline CDR1 GTSNPN, CDR2 SVGIG (reference sequence). CDR3 sequence: CAWSVAGGTYEQYF. CDR3 DNA sequence: TGTGCCTGGAGTGTGGCAGGGGGAACGTACGAGCAGTACTTC.

Ten or more counts support this clonotype. The chain employs TRBV20-1 and TRBJ2-5, with 8 bases lining up with TRBD1. This CDR3 has 14 amino acids. Unmatched junction bases numbered 8, after V lost 3 bases and J lost 5 bases. The V gene's germline CDR1 is DFQATT and CDR2 SNEGSKA (reference sequence). CDR3 sequence: CSASSMDRVETQYF. CDR3 sequence (DNA): TGCAGTGCTAGCTCTATGGACAGGGTCGAGACCCAGTACTTC.

A note on this clonotype: This may arise from a read error, as a much more abundant clone is one base away. The genes are TRBV5-1 and TRBJ2-7, with D possibly matching TRBD2 (5 bases). Germline V gene sequence: CDR1 SGHRS, CDR2 YFSETQ. The CDR3 is made up of 14 amino acids. CDR3 protein: CVSSLGGFSYEQYF. Written as DNA, the CDR3 is TGCGTCAGCAGCTTAGGCGGGTTCTCCTACGAGCAGTACTTC.

For this clonotype: Just one base apart from a much larger clone, this may be a read error. The chain links TRBV3-1 to TRBJ2-1; no clear D gene. CDR1 is LGHDT, CDR2 YNNKEL, per germline (reference sequence). The CDR3 has 16 residues. CDR3 amino acids: CASSQDGLDSYNEQLF. CDR3 nucleotide sequence: TGTGCCAGCAGCCAAGATGGGTTAGACTCCTACAATGAGCAGCTCTTC.

This clonotype was counted at least ten times. The V gene is TRBV19, the J gene TRBJ2-3; D gene unclear. This CDR3 region has 14 residues. V lost 0 bases to trimming and J lost 6 bases, with 10 bases between them. Germline CDR1 and CDR2: LNHDA and SQIVND (reference sequence). CDR3 sequence reads: CASSIDPLGDTQYF. CDR3 coding DNA: TGTGCCAGTAGTATAGACCCCCTCGGGGATACGCAGTATTTT.

This clonotype was seen ten or more times. This chain uses TRBV4-1 with TRBJ2-1; 8 bases are shared with TRBD2. This CDR3 is 15 amino acids long. Trimming took 0 bases from V and 4 from J; bases not matched to a gene: 2. Germline V gives CDR1 MGHRA, CDR2 YSYEKL. The CDR3 coding sequence is TGCGCCAGCAGCCAAGAGAGCGGGGGTTACAATGAGCAGTTCTTC. Translating gives CASSQESGGYNEQFF.

This clonotype appeared many times. The rearrangement uses TRBV9 and TRBJ1-3, with D unclear. The CDR3 runs 14 residues. The V end lost 4 bases, the J end lost 4 bases, and 12 bases lay between the germline ends. Germline V lookup: CDR1 SGDLS, CDR2 YYNGEE. CDR3 in amino acids: CASSWTVAGNTIYF. The CDR3 DNA follows: TGTGCCAGCAGCTGGACGGTAGCAGGAAACACCATATATTTT.

This clonotype was seen at least ten times. The CDR3 loop reads CASSDDGRGDTQYF. The CDR3 DNA follows: TGTGCCAGCAGTGACGACGGGAGGGGGGATACGCAGTATTTT. This chain links TRBV2 with TRBJ2-3; TRBD2 matches 8 bases. The CDR3 runs 14 residues. Looked up from germline, CDR1 is SNHLY and CDR2 is FYNNEI. With V trimmed by 3 bases and J by 6 bases, 5 bases remained unmatched.

This clonotype was seen repeatedly, ten times or more. This chain links TRBV20-1 with TRBJ2-6; D is undetermined. The CDR3 covers 15 residues. Trimming took 0 bases from V and 1 from J, leaving 7 bases between them. Germline V CDR1 and CDR2: DFQATT, SNEGSKA (reference sequence). As DNA, the CDR3 is TGCAGTGCTAGAGATCCCGTTTCTGGGGCCAACGTCCTGACTTTC. Amino acids: CSARDPVSGANVLTF.

This clonotype was seen repeatedly, ten times or more. The chain couples TRBV5-5 to TRBJ2-6; D may be TRBD1 (6 bases). Trimming took 1 base from V and 2 from J, leaving 10 bases between them. The CDR3 is 16 amino acids. Germline CDR1 SGHKS, CDR2 YYEKEE (reference sequence). CDR3 in DNA: TGTGCCAGCAGCTTGTTTACAGGGCCTGGGGCCAACGTCCTGACTTTC. Translating it yields CASSLFTGPGANVLTF.

This clonotype was detected ten times or more. The gene calls are TRBV5-4 and TRBJ2-7; possible D gene TRBD2, 6 bases. This CDR3 is built from 15 residues. Trimming shortened V by 3 bases and J by 2 bases, and 15 bases separated the two germline ends. CDR1 is SGHNT and CDR2 is YYREEE in the germline V gene (reference sequence). CDR3 region: CASSSGLAPTYEQYF. CDR3 DNA: TGTGCCAGCAGCTCGGGACTTGCGCCTACCTACGAGCAGTACTTC.